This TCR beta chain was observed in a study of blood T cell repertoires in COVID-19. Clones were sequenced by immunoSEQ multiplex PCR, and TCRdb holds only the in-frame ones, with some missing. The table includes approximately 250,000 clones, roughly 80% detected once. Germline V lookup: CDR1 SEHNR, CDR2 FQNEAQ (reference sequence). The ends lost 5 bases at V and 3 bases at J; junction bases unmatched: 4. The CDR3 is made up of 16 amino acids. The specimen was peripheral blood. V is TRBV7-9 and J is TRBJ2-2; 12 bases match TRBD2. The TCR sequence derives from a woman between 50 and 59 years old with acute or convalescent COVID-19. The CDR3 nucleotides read TGTGCCAGCAGCGAAGGACTAGCGGGATACACCGGGGAGCTGTTTTTT. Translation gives CASSEGLAGYTGELFF.